These 5 T cell receptor beta chains were all obtained from the same sample, sequenced in a study of shared clonotypes between healthy human individuals. The method was immunoSEQ multiplex PCR; TCRdb's version includes in-frame clones alone and lacks a portion of them. The sample consists of about 1.1 million clones, approximately 80% of them appearing once. Sequences were obtained from memory CD4+ T cells from PBMCs. Specified subset: CD45RA-negative fraction. Receptors originate from a man aged 18 to 35 in good health. Some clones in this sample may be carry-over from other donors' samples.

The rearrangement joins TRBV2 to TRBJ2-7; the D gene is possibly TRBD1 (5 bases). Trimming took 6 bases from V and 4 from J, leaving 10 bases between them. There are 12 residues in the CDR3. The V gene's germline CDR1 is SNHLY and CDR2 FYNNEI. The CDR3 reads CASRADRYEQYF. The CDR3 nucleotides are TGTGCCAGCAGGGCTGACAGATACGAGCAGTACTTC.

Of note for this clone: One end of the junction varies from germline; a read error may be responsible. V and J are TRBV29-1 and TRBJ2-6; D is possibly TRBD2 (6 bases). The CDR3 totals 14 residues. Germline lookup yields CDR1 SQVTM and CDR2 ANQGSEA. The CDR3, as DNA: TGCAGCGTCACGGAGGGCCGCGGGGCCAACATCCTGACTTTC. It is translated as CSVTEGRGANILTF.

This chain uses TRBV5-6 with TRBJ2-2; D possibly corresponds to TRBD1 (6 bases). This CDR3 contains 16 residues. Trimming shortened V by 3 bases and J by 2 bases, and 14 bases separated the two germline ends. Germline CDR1 reads SGHDT; CDR2 reads YYEEEE. CDR3 protein: CASSSRDKLNTGELFF. CDR3 sequence (DNA): TGTGCCAGCAGCTCCCGGGACAAACTCAACACCGGGGAGCTGTTTTTT.

The rearrangement joins TRBV7-9 to TRBJ2-3, with D unclear. There are 15 residues in the CDR3. Germline assignment: CDR1 SEHNR and CDR2 FQNEAQ (reference sequence). V lost 5 bases and J 2 bases, leaving 14 bases between the germline ends. The CDR3 loop is CASSPGSPNTDTQYF. CDR3 DNA: TGTGCCAGCAGCCCCGGGTCCCCCAACACAGATACGCAGTATTTT.

This chain joins TRBV20-1 and TRBJ2-1; D call uncertain. V shed 1 base and J shed 11 bases, with 9 bases lying between them. The length of the CDR3 is 11 residues. Germline CDR1 reads DFQATT; CDR2 reads SNEGSKA (reference sequence). CDR3 coding DNA: TGCAGTGCTAGAGGTACAGTCCAGCAGTTCTTC. Protein: CSARGTVQQFF.